Detailed here is one T cell receptor (beta chain). These data are taken from a study of blood T cell repertoires in COVID-19. The repertoire was sequenced with immunoSEQ multiplex PCR; TCRdb's copy has only in-frame clones and lacks some. Of about 180,000 clones listed, roughly four fifths are singletons. V lost 2 bases and J lost 9; bases outside the gene matches: 11. Germline V gives CDR1 SGHRS, CDR2 YFSETQ. The length of the CDR3 is 16 residues. The source of this sequence is a woman aged 65 to 85 with COVID-19, enrolled during active disease. Sequencing was carried out using peripheral blood. This chain connects TRBV5-1 to TRBJ2-1; 10 bases fit TRBD2. The CDR3 nucleotides read TGCGCCAGCAGCTTAGCGGGAGGGCCCTTCGACACTGAGCAGTTCTTC. Translated: CASSLAGGPFDTEQFF.